The 13 T cell receptor beta chains listed next were all sequenced from one sample in a study of cytomegalovirus exposure and HLA in healthy donors. PCR primers comprised 60 Vbeta and 13 Jbeta primers. TCRdb keeps only in-frame clones here, not all; method: immunoSEQ multiplex PCR. The table lists 120,000 to 150,000 clones, around 77% of them singletons. Sequencing was done on a sample of PBMCs. The source of these receptors is a middle-aged woman in good health and CMV-seropositive.

The gene calls are TRBV9 and TRBJ1-2, with D hard to call. The V gene lost 4 bases and the J gene lost 6 bases, with 13 bases spanning the gap. Germline V lookup: CDR1 SGDLS, CDR2 YYNGEE. The CDR3 contains 13 residues. The CDR3 loop is CASSPRLSDGYTF. In nucleotides, the CDR3 is TGTGCCAGCAGCCCCCGCCTATCGGATGGCTACACCTTC.

This clone has only a few counts. V is TRBV27 and J is TRBJ1-1; 7 bases fit TRBD1. Germline loops: CDR1 MNHEY, CDR2 SMNVEV (reference sequence). Germline trimming cut 4 bases from V and 6 bases from J; bases unmatched to any gene: 5. The CDR3 extends over 13 amino acids. The CDR3, as DNA: TGTGCCAGCAGTTCGCCGGGACAGCCTGAAGCTTTCTTT. Translated: CASSSPGQPEAFF.

This chain uses TRBV10-3 with TRBJ1-3; 7 bases are a match to TRBD1. J lost 0 bases, V lost 9 bases, and 17 bases had no gene match. CDR3 size: 18 residues. Germline loops: CDR1 ENHRY, CDR2 SYGVKD. For the CDR3, the DNA is TGTGCCATTCTCGATGACAGGGCTACGGTTCTCTCTGGAAACACCATATATTTT. Residues: CAILDDRATVLSGNTIYF.

V usage is TRBV4-1 and J usage is TRBJ1-1; TRBD1 agrees at 8 bases. Germline values: CDR1 MGHRA, CDR2 YSYEKL. J gave up 4 bases and V 6 bases, and 4 bases lay outside the gene matches. The CDR3 sequence is 13 residues long. In DNA form, the CDR3 reads TGCGCCAGCAGGGGGCAGGGGGCCACTGAAGCTTTCTTT. As protein: CASRGQGATEAFF.

The V gene is TRBV27, the J gene TRBJ2-7, with D maybe TRBD1 (6 bases). With 6 bases removed from V and 4 bases from J, the gap between germline ends came to 16 bases. CDR3 length: 14 residues. The germline V gene encodes CDR1 MNHEY and CDR2 SMNVEV (reference sequence). CDR3 bases: TGTGCCAGCAGATGGGACATCAGGAATTACGAGCAGTACTTC. It codes for CASRWDIRNYEQYF.

V is TRBV5-4 and J is TRBJ2-3; 13 nucleotides align to TRBD2. Germline CDR1 and CDR2: SGHNT and YYREEE (reference sequence). The CDR3 runs to 15 residues. V lost 6 bases and J lost 4; bases outside the gene matches: 5. CDR3 nucleotide sequence: TGTGCCAGCAACTCCGGACTAGCGGGGGCAGATACGCAGTATTTT. This encodes CASNSGLAGADTQYF.

The J gene is TRBJ2-7, the V gene TRBV10-3; 7 bases are shared with TRBD2. The CDR3 has 15 residues. Germline trimming cut 5 bases from V and 5 bases from J; bases unmatched to any gene: 12. Germline V gene sequence: CDR1 ENHRY, CDR2 SYGVKD. CDR3 sequence reads: CAISSVSGGGHEQYF. CDR3 sequence (DNA): TGTGCCATCAGTAGTGTCAGTGGCGGGGGTCACGAGCAGTACTTC.

This clone was seen just once. The chain joins TRBV7-9 to TRBJ2-3, with 10 bases matching TRBD1. Trimming removed 1 base from V and 1 base from J; junction bases left unmatched: 5. The CDR3 consists of 17 residues. Germline CDR1 is SEHNR and CDR2 is FQNEAQ (reference sequence). The DNA for the CDR3 is TGTGCCAGCAGCTTAGGGTTAGGGACAGGGGGCACAGATACGCAGTATTTT. It encodes CASSLGLGTGGTDTQYF.

This clone was seen only once. The J gene is TRBJ2-2, the V gene TRBV19, with D possibly matching TRBD1 (6 bases). This CDR3 is 14 amino acids long. CDR1 is LNHDA, CDR2 SQIVND, per germline (reference sequence). V shed 4 bases and J shed 4 bases, with 10 bases lying between them. The chain's CDR3 is CASSTTGSTGELFF. In DNA, the CDR3 is TGTGCCAGTAGTACTACAGGGTCCACCGGGGAGCTGTTTTTT.

This chain links TRBV9 with TRBJ1-3; D unresolved. V was clipped by 2 bases and J by 0 bases, with 6 bases between them. Germline assignment: CDR1 SGDLS and CDR2 YYNGEE. The CDR3 loop spans 14 amino acids. This chain's CDR3 is CASSVTRSGNTIYF. The CDR3, as DNA: TGTGCCAGCAGCGTCACACGCTCTGGAAACACCATATATTTT.

The V gene is TRBV7-3, the J gene TRBJ2-6; tentatively, D is TRBD1 (5 bases). Germline CDR1 and CDR2: SGHTA and FQGTGA. Trimming stripped 5 bases from V and 0 bases from J, with 8 bases between. The CDR3 runs 15 residues. This CDR3 is CASSQGNSGANVLTF. The CDR3 nucleotides are TGTGCCAGCAGCCAGGGAAACTCTGGGGCCAACGTCCTGACTTTC.

The chain has TRBV6-5 and TRBJ1-5; D is perhaps TRBD1 (6 bases). This CDR3 contains 15 residues. Trimming removed 6 bases from V and 0 bases from J, with 12 bases in between. Germline V gene lookup returns CDR1 MNHEY and CDR2 SVGAGI. The CDR3 loop is CASRHAGDSNQPQHF. The DNA for the CDR3 is TGTGCCAGCAGACACGCAGGGGATAGCAATCAGCCCCAGCATTTT.

The rearrangement uses TRBV6-5 and TRBJ2-3; perhaps TRBD2 as D (6 bases). Germline CDR1 is MNHEY and CDR2 is SVGAGI. V was cut by 10 bases and J by 1 base, with 12 bases left in between. The CDR3 spans 13 residues. For the CDR3, the DNA is TGTGCCAAATCCCGCGGGGGCACAGATACGCAGTATTTT. Its protein is CAKSRGGTDTQYF.